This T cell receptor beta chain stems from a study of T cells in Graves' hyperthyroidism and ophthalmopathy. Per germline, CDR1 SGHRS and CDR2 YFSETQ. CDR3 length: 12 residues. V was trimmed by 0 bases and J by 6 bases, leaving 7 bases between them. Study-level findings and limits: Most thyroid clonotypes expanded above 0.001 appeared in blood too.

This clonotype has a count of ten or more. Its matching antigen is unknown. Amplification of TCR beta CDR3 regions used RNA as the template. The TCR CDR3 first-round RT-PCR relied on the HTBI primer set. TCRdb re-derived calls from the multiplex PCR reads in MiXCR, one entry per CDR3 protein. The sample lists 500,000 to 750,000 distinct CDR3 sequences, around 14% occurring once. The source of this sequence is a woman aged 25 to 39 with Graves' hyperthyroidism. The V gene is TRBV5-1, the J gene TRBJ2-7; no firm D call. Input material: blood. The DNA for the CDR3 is TGCGCCAGCAGCTTGGAGGTTGGCGAGCAGTACTTC. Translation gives CASSLEVGEQYF.